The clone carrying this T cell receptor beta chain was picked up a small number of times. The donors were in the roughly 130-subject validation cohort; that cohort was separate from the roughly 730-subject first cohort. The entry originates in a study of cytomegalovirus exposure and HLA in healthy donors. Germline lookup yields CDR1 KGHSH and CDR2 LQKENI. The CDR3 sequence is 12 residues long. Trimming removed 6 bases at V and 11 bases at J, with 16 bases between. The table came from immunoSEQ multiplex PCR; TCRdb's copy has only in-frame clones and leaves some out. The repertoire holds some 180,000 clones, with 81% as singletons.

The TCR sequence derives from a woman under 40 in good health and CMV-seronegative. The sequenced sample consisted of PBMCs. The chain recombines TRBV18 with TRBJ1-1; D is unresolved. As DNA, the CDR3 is TGTGCCAGCTCCCTGGGTGAGGAGTTGGCTTTCTTT. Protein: CASSLGEELAFF.